This T cell receptor (beta chain) was identified in a study of blood T cell repertoires in COVID-19. TCRdb's table, derived via immunoSEQ multiplex PCR, lists solely in-frame clones and lacks some. Of about 270,000 clones listed, 80% to 90% are singletons. The study recruited people aged about 18 to 95 years across 24 US areas. Allocation to cohorts depended on clinical history reported by the participants. Each recovered donor of Cohort 3 presented with two negative PCRs, clearance, or symptom resolution. The CDR3 is 12 amino acids. Germline assignment: CDR1 LNHDA and CDR2 SQIVND (reference sequence). V dropped 5 bases and J dropped 1 base, with 3 bases sitting between them.

Sample: PBMCs or T cells enriched from blood (not recorded which). The TCR sequence derives from a woman between 18 and 29 years old who had recovered from COVID-19. The gene calls are TRBV19 and TRBJ1-3; the D is unclear. In DNA form, the CDR3 reads TGTGCCAGTAGTCTTTCTGGAAACACCATATATTTT. Translating it yields CASSLSGNTIYF.